This T cell receptor (beta chain) was identified during a study of CD8+CD57+ T cells in acquired aplastic anemia. Whole-study context: The mean DNA yield obtained from sorted CD4+ and CD8+ cells came to about 3.2 ug.

Only patients with CD8+CD57+ cell expansion on flow cytometry were chosen for sequencing. Everyone among the patients had severe acquired aplastic anemia. Patients had received no therapy at the time of blood sampling. This clonotype came up many times. What it binds is not known. Germline V gene sequence: CDR1 MNHEY, CDR2 SMNVEV (reference sequence). The length of the CDR3 is 13 residues. Trimming took off 4 bases at V and 0 bases at J, with 7 bases between the two ends. Findings of the study overall: Overlap between patients and controls comprised some 31 CD8+ CDR3 sequences.

Researchers used genomic DNA as the template to profile TCR beta VDJ and CDR3. TCRdb fed the reads into MiXCR, producing one record per CDR3 protein. The table records 200,000 or so distinct CDR3 sequences, approximately 50% of them present only once. This clonotype was obtained from a human donor with aplastic anemia. Sequencing was done on a sample of sorted CD4+, CD8+, or CD8+CD57+ T cells (not recorded which) from PBMCs. The rearrangement uses TRBV27 and TRBJ2-7; the D is unclear. The CDR3 coding sequence is TGTGCCAGCAGTTGGCAGATCTCCTACGAGCAGTACTTC. This encodes CASSWQISYEQYF.